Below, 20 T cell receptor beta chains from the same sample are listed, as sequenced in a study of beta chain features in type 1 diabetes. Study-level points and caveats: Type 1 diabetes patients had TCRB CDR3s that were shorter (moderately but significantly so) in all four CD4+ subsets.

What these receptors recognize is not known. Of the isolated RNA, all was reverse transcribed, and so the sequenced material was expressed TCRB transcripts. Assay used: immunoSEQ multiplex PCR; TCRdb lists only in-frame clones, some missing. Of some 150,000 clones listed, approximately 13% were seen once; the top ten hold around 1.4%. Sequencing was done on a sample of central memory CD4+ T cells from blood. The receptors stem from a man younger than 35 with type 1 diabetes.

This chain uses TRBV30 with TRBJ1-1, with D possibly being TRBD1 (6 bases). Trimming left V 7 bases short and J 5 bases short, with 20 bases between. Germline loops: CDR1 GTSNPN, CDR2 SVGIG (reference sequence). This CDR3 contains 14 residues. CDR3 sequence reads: CASREEGGRTEAFF. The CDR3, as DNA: TGTGCCTCCCGCGAGGAGGGGGGGAGGACTGAAGCTTTCTTT.

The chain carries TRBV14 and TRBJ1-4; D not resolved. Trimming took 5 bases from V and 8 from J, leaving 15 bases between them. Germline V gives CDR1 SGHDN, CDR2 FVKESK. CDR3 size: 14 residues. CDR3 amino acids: CASSNRASGEKLFF. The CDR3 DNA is TGTGCCAGCAGCAACCGGGCTTCGGGGGAAAAACTGTTTTTT.

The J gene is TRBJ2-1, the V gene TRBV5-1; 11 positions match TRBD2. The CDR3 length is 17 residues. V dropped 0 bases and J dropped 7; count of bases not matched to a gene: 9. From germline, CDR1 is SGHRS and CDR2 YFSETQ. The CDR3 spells CASSLANLAGGANEQFF. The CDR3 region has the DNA TGCGCCAGCAGCTTGGCCAATCTAGCGGGAGGAGCGAATGAGCAGTTCTTC.

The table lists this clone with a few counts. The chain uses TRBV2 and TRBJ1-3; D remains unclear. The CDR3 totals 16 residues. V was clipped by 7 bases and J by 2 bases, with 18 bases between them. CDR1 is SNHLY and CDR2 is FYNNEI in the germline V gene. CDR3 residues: CASTREGFSTGNTIYF. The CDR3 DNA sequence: TGTGCCAGCACGAGGGAGGGATTCTCTACTGGAAACACCATATATTTT.

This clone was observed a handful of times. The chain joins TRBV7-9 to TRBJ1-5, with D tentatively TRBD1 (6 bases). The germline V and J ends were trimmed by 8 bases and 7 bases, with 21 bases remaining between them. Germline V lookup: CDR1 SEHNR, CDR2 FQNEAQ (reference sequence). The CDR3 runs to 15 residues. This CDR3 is CASANAGGEGQPQHF. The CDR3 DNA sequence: TGTGCCAGCGCAAACGCGGGGGGCGAGGGGCAGCCCCAGCATTTT.

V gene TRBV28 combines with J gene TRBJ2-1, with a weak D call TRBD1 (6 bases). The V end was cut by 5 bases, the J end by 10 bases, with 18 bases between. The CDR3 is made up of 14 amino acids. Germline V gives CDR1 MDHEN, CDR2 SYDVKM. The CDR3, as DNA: TGTGCCAGCAGTGAGGGGGACCCCCGGAGGGAGCAGTTCTTC. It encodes CASSEGDPRREQFF.

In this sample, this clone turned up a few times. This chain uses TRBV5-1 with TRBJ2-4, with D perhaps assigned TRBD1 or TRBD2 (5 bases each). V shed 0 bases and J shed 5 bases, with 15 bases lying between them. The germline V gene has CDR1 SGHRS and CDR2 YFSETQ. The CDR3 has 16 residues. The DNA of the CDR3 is TGCGCCAGCAGCTTGGTACACGGGGACCTTCAAAACATTCAGTACTTC. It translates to CASSLVHGDLQNIQYF. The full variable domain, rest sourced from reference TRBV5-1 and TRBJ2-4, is KAGVTQTPRYLIKTRGQQVTLSCSPISGHRSVSWYQQTPGQGLQFLFEYFSETQRNKGNFPGRFSGRQFSNSRSEMNVSTLELGDSALYLCASSLVHGDLQNIQYFGAGTRLSVL.

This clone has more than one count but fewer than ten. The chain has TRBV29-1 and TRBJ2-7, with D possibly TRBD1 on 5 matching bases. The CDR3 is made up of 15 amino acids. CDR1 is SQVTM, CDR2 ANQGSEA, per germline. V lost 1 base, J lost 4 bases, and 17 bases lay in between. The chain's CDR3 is CSVEVGVAKRYEQYF. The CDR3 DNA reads TGCAGCGTTGAAGTAGGGGTTGCGAAGCGATACGAGCAGTACTTC.

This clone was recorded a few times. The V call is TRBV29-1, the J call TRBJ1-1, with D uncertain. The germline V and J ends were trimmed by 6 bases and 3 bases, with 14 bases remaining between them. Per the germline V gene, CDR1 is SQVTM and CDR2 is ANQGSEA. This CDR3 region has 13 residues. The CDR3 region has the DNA TGCAGCGTCCTTTCGAGCGGGGACACTGAAGCTTTCTTT. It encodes CSVLSSGDTEAFF.

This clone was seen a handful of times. The CDR3 reads CASAHPSPVLDTQYF. CDR3 coding DNA: TGCGCCAGCGCCCACCCAAGTCCTGTCTTGGATACGCAGTATTTT. The chain joins TRBV5-1 to TRBJ2-3; D unclear. The V gene lost 7 bases and the J gene lost 6 bases, with 21 bases spanning the gap. There are 15 residues in the CDR3. CDR1 is SGHRS and CDR2 is YFSETQ in the germline V gene.

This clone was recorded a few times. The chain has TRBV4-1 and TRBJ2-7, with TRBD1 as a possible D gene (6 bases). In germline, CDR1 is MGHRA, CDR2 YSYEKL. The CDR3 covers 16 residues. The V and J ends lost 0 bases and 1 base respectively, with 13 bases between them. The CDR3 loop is CASSQDPGAISYEQYF. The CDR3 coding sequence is TGCGCCAGCAGCCAAGATCCAGGGGCCATTTCCTACGAGCAGTACTTC.

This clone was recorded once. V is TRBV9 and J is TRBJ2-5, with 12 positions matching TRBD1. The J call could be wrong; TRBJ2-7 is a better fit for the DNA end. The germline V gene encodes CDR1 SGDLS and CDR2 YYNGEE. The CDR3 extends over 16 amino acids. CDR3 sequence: CASSLPRGQGADEQYF. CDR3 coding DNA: TGTGCCAGCAGCCTCCCGAGGGGACAGGGGGCGGACGAGCAGTACTTC.

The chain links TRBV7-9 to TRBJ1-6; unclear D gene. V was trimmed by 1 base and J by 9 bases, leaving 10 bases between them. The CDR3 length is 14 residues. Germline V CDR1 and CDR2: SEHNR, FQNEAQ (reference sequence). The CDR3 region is CASSLGNEGSPLHF. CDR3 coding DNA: TGTGCCAGCAGCTTAGGAAACGAGGGTTCACCCCTCCACTTT.

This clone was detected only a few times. The CDR3 bases are TGTGCCAGCTCACCACCCGGGGGCAAGGACACTGAAGCTTTCTTT. This gives the protein CASSPPGGKDTEAFF. The rearrangement joins TRBV18 to TRBJ1-1, with D tentatively TRBD1 (6 bases). Germline V gives CDR1 KGHSH, CDR2 LQKENI. The V and J ends lost 0 bases and 3 bases respectively, with 11 bases between them. The CDR3 has 15 residues.

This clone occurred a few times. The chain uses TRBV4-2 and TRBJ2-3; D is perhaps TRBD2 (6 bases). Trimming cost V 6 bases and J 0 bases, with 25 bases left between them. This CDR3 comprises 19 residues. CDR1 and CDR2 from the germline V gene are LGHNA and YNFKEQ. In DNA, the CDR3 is TGTGCCAGCAGGGACCGGGACTCACTCCTCCGATCTAGCACAGATACGCAGTATTTT. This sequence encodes CASRDRDSLLRSSTDTQYF.

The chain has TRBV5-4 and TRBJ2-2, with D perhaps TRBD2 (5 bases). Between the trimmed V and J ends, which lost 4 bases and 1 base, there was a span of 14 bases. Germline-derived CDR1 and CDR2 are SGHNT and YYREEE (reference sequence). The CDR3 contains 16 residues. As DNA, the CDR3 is TGTGCCAGCAGCCCGGGAACCAAGAAGAACACCGGGGAGCTGTTTTTT. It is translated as CASSPGTKKNTGELFF.

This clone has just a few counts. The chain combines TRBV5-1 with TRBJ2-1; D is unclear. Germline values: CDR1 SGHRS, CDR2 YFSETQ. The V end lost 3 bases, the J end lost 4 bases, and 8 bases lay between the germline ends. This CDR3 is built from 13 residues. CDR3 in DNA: TGCGCCAGCAGCTCGACTGAGTACAATGAGCAGTTCTTC. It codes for CASSSTEYNEQFF.

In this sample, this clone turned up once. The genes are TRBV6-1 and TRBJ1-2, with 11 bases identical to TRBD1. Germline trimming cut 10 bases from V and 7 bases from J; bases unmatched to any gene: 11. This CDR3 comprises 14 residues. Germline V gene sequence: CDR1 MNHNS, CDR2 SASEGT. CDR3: CATESGQGGGGYTF. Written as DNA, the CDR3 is TGTGCCACCGAATCGGGACAGGGGGGTGGTGGCTACACCTTC.

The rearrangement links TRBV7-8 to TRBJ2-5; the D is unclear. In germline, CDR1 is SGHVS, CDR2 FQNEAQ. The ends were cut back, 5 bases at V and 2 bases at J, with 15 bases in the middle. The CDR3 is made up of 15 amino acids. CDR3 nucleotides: TGTGCCAGCAGCCCCCAGAGTGGGGAACAAGAGACCCAGTACTTC. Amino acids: CASSPQSGEQETQYF.

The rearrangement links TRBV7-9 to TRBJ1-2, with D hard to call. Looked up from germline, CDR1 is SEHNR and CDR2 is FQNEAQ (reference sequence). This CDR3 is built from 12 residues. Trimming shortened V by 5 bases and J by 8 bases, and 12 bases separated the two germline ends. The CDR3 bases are TGTGCCAGCAGCCCCTCGGGTCAAGGCTACACCTTC. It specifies CASSPSGQGYTF.